In its sample, the clone carrying this T cell receptor (beta chain) was seen once. What it recognizes is unknown. The source of the sample is a study of T cell responses to AZD1222 COVID-19 vaccine. Study results and caveats: Reportedly, close to half of spike-specific TCRs are directed against unmutated variant regions.

There are 14 residues in the CDR3. Germline V gives CDR1 MGHRA, CDR2 YSYEKL. Trimming left V 5 bases short and J 0 bases short, with 10 bases between. Sequenced by immunoSEQ multiplex PCR; TCRdb stores in-frame clones only, minus some. The data hold around 170,000 clones, with approximately 90% observed a single time. V usage is TRBV4-1 and J usage is TRBJ1-2, with a weak D call TRBD1 (5 bases). This sequence was found in an adult in good health. Sequencing used peripheral blood, obtained on day 0 of AZD1222 vaccination. The CDR3 protein is CASSGTGANYGYTF. The CDR3 nucleotides read TGCGCCAGCAGCGGAACAGGAGCTAACTATGGCTACACCTTC.